The 18 T cell receptor beta chains given below trace back to one sample, sequenced in a study of cytomegalovirus exposure and HLA in healthy donors. This PCR relied on a set of 60 Vbeta primers and 13 Jbeta primers. Some clones are missing from TCRdb's copy, which holds only in-frame ones; the method was immunoSEQ multiplex PCR. The table has more than 95,000 clones, 12% seen once; the top ten hold 16%. The sequenced sample consisted of PBMCs. These receptors came from a man aged 40-55 years in good health and CMV-seropositive.

The gene calls are TRBV6-1 and TRBJ2-2; 13 bases fit TRBD2. The CDR3 consists of 18 residues. Losses at the gene ends were 6 bases for V and 5 bases for J; bases not matched to a gene: 12. The germline CDR1 and CDR2 sequences are MNHNS and SASEGT. The CDR3 sequence is CASRELAGGPRVTGELFF. Written as DNA, the CDR3 is TGTGCCAGCAGGGAACTAGCGGGAGGGCCTCGAGTTACCGGGGAGCTGTTTTTT.

The chain couples TRBV30 to TRBJ2-2; D not certain. The CDR3 totals 14 residues. Germline lookup yields CDR1 GTSNPN and CDR2 SVGIG (reference sequence). V gave up 4 bases and J gave up 3 bases, with 12 bases separating them. The CDR3 sequence is CAWKFKEDTGELFF. The CDR3 nucleotides are TGTGCCTGGAAGTTTAAAGAGGACACCGGGGAGCTGTTTTTT.

The chain combines TRBV6-5 with TRBJ2-5, with TRBD2 as a possible D gene (6 bases). The V end was cut by 9 bases, the J end by 4 bases, with 12 bases between. The CDR3 spans 12 residues. CDR1 and CDR2 from the germline V gene are MNHEY and SVGAGI. In DNA form, the CDR3 reads TGTGCCAGTTCGGAGGGGCCAGAGACCCAGTACTTC. Its protein product is CASSEGPETQYF.

A few counts support this clone. The rearrangement uses TRBV6-4 and TRBJ2-2, with a tentative D call TRBD2 (6 bases). Deletions cut 6 bases from V and 6 bases from J, with 17 bases between. CDR3 length: 15 amino acids. Germline loops: CDR1 MRHNA, CDR2 SNTAGT. CDR3 in DNA: TGTGCCAGCAGACTGGAGGGCGGCTCCGCCGGGGAGCTGTTTTTT. This gives the protein CASRLEGGSAGELFF.

This clone was observed a handful of times. An end of the junction differs from the germline gene, which may be a read error. This sequence joins TRBV18 and TRBJ2-1; a weak D match, TRBD1 (5 bases). Germline V gene sequence: CDR1 KGHSH, CDR2 LQKENI. The length of the CDR3 is 15 residues. The CDR3 nucleotides read TGTGCCAGCCCACCTCCAGGGATTTCCTACAATGAGCAGTTCTTC. Amino acid sequence: CASPPPGISYNEQFF. Together with reference TRBV18 and TRBJ2-1, the CDR3 gives the full variable domain: NAGVMQNPRHLVRRRGQEARLRCSPMKGHSHVYWYRQLPEEGLKFMVYLQKENIIDESGMPKERFSAEFPKEGPSILRIQQVVRGDSAAYFCASPPPGISYNEQFFGPGTRLTVL.

V usage is TRBV7-3 and J usage is TRBJ2-2; 8 bases match TRBD1. Losses at the gene ends were 3 bases for V and 1 base for J; bases not matched to a gene: 4. The germline V gene encodes CDR1 SGHTA and CDR2 FQGTGA. The CDR3 spans 16 residues. The CDR3 region is CASSFRGQVNTGELFF. The CDR3 DNA reads as TGTGCCAGCAGCTTTCGGGGACAGGTGAACACCGGGGAGCTGTTTTTT.

V gene TRBV7-9 combines with J gene TRBJ2-5; 8 bases align to TRBD2. Looked up from germline, CDR1 is SEHNR and CDR2 is FQNEAQ (reference sequence). V gave up 1 base and J gave up 1 base; unmatched junction bases: 2. The CDR3 is 15 residues long. The CDR3 reads CASSLVLAGQETQYF. CDR3 DNA sequence: TGTGCCAGCAGCTTAGTCCTAGCGGGCCAAGAGACCCAGTACTTC.

The chain joins TRBV6-1 to TRBJ2-7; tentatively, D is TRBD1 (5 bases). Germline CDR1 MNHNS, CDR2 SASEGT. Trimming shortened V by 0 bases and J by 2 bases, and 11 bases separated the two germline ends. The CDR3 consists of 15 residues. The DNA for the CDR3 is TGTGCCAGCAGTGAAGCGCTTCTGGACACCTACGAGCAGTACTTC. Translation gives CASSEALLDTYEQYF.

This clone was detected only a few times. Other nucleotide sequences in the sample specify the same CDR3. This chain joins TRBV7-2 and TRBJ1-1; D is perhaps TRBD1 (5 bases). The V and J ends lost 5 bases and 3 bases respectively, with 13 bases between them. CDR1 is SGHTA, CDR2 FQGNSA, per germline. The CDR3 runs to 14 residues. The CDR3 region is CASSLGGGDTEAFF. Written as DNA, the CDR3 is TGTGCCAGCAGCCTGGGGGGAGGGGACACTGAAGCTTTCTTT.

This clone was seen a few times. The genes are TRBV19 and TRBJ2-4, with 9 nucleotides matching TRBD2. CDR3 length: 14 residues. The V gene end was trimmed by 5 bases and the J gene end by 4 bases; junction bases not matched to a gene: 3. In germline, CDR1 is LNHDA, CDR2 SQIVND (reference sequence). Here the CDR3 reads CASSGTSGKNIQYF. The CDR3 bases are TGTGCCAGTAGTGGTACTAGCGGGAAAAACATTCAGTACTTC.

The chain joins TRBV4-1 to TRBJ1-4; a weak D match, TRBD1 (5 bases). Germline values: CDR1 MGHRA, CDR2 YSYEKL. V was shortened by 0 bases and J by 8 bases, with 13 bases between the two germline ends. This CDR3 contains 15 residues. For the CDR3, the DNA is TGCGCCAGCAGCCAAGATTCGGGGGTTGAGGAAAAACTGTTTTTT. Amino acids: CASSQDSGVEEKLFF.

This clone was observed a handful of times. The chain combines TRBV27 with TRBJ1-1, with D uncertain. V was shortened by 2 bases and J by 12 bases, with 16 bases between the two germline ends. The germline gives CDR1 MNHEY, CDR2 SMNVEV (reference sequence). CDR3 length equals 13 residues. The CDR3, as DNA: TGTGCCAGCAGTTTACTTGCGAGGAGTGTAACTTTCTTT. Translated, it gives CASSLLARSVTFF.

The chain couples TRBV7-9 to TRBJ2-1, with D hard to call. Trimming shortened V by 4 bases and J by 6 bases, and 10 bases separated the two germline ends. The CDR3 is 13 amino acids. Germline CDR1 is SEHNR and CDR2 is FQNEAQ (reference sequence). The CDR3 region is CASSYELANEQFF. The CDR3 bases are TGTGCCAGCAGCTATGAATTGGCCAATGAGCAGTTCTTC.

This clone has a handful of counts. This chain links TRBV6-1 with TRBJ2-3; 12 bases align to TRBD2. Trimming took 7 bases from V and 6 from J; bases not matched to a gene: 2. In germline, CDR1 is MNHNS, CDR2 SASEGT. The CDR3 loop spans 13 amino acids. The CDR3 DNA reads as TGTGCCAGCAAGACTAGCGGGAGTGATACGCAGTATTTT. It yields the protein CASKTSGSDTQYF.

This clone came up a few times. The CDR3 DNA follows: TGCGCCAGCAGCCAGCTACACCGACAGGGGGACACCATATATTTT. Amino acid sequence: CASSQLHRQGDTIYF. This chain links TRBV4-3 with TRBJ1-3; 9 nucleotides match TRBD1. V dropped 3 bases and J dropped 8; count of bases not matched to a gene: 8. The germline V gene has CDR1 LGHNA and CDR2 YSLEER. CDR3 length: 15 residues.

The chain has TRBV7-9 and TRBJ2-7; possibly TRBD1 for D (6 bases). Germline CDR1 reads SEHNR; CDR2 reads FQNEAQ (reference sequence). Trimming removed 3 bases from V and 0 bases from J, with 6 bases in between. CDR3 size: 13 residues. CDR3 in amino acids: CASSLDSSYEQYF. The CDR3 DNA reads TGTGCCAGCAGCTTGGACAGCTCCTACGAGCAGTACTTC.

The gene calls are TRBV28 and TRBJ1-2; D call uncertain. This CDR3 comprises 13 residues. Germline loops: CDR1 MDHEN, CDR2 SYDVKM. The V end was cut by 10 bases, the J end by 4 bases, with 16 bases between. The CDR3 DNA is TGTGCCACCCTCGGTGAAAGTACCTATGGCTACACCTTC. Protein product: CATLGESTYGYTF.

This clone has only a few counts. This chain connects TRBV13 to TRBJ2-5; D unclear. Looked up from germline, CDR1 is PRHDT and CDR2 is FYEKMQ (reference sequence). CDR3 length: 14 residues. Deletions cut 4 bases from V and 5 bases from J, with 14 bases between. Here the CDR3 DNA reads TGTGCCAGCAGCTCACGCGGCCCCGGGGAGACCCAGTACTTC. It is translated as CASSSRGPGETQYF. Supplemented by reference TRBV13 and TRBJ2-5, the full variable domain reads AAGVIQSPRHLIKEKRETATLKCYPIPRHDTVYWYQQGPGQDPQFLISFYEKMQSDKGSIPDRFSAQQFSDYHSELNMSSLELGDSALYFCASSSRGPGETQYFGPGTRLLVL.